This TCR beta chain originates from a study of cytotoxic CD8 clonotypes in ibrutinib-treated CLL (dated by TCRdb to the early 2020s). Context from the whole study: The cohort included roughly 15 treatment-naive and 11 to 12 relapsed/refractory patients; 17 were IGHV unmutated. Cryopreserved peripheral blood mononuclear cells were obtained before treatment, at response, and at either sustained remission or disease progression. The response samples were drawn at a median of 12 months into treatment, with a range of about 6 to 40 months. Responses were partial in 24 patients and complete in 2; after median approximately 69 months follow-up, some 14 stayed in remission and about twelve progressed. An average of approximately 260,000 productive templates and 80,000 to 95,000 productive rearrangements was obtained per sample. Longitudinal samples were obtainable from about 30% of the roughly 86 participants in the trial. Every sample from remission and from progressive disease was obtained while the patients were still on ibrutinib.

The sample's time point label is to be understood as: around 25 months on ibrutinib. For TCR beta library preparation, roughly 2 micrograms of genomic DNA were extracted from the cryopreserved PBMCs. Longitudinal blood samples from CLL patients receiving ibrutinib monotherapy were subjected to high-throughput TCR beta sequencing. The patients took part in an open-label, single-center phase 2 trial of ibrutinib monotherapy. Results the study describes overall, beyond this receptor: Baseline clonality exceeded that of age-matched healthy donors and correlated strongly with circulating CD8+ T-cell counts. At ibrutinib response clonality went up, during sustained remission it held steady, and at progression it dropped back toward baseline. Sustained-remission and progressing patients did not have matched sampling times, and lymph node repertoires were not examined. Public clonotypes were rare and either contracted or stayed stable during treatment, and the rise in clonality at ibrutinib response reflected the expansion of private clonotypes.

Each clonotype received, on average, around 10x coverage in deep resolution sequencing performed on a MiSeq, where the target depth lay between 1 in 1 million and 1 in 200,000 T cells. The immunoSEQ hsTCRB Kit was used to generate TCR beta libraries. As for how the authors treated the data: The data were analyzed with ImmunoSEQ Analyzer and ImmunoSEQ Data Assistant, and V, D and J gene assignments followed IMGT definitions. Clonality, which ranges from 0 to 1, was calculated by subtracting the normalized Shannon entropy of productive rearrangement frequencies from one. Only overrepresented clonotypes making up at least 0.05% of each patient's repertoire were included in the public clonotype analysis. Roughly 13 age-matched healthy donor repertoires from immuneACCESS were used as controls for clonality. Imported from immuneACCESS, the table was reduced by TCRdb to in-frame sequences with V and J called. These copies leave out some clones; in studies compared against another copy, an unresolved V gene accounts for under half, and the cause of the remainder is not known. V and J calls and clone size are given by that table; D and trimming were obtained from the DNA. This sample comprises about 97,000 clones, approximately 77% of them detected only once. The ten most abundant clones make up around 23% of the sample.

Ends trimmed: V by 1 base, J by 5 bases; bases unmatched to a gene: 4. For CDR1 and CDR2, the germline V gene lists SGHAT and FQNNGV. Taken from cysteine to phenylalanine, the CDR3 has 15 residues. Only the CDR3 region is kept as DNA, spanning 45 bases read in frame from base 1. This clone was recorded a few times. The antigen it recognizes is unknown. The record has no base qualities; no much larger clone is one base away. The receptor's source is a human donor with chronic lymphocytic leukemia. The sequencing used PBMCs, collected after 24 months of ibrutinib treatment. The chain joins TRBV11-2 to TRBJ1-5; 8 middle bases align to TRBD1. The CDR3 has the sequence CASSLAGQGYQPQHF. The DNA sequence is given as TGTGCCAGCAGCTTAGCTGGACAGGGATATCAGCCCCAGCATTTT.